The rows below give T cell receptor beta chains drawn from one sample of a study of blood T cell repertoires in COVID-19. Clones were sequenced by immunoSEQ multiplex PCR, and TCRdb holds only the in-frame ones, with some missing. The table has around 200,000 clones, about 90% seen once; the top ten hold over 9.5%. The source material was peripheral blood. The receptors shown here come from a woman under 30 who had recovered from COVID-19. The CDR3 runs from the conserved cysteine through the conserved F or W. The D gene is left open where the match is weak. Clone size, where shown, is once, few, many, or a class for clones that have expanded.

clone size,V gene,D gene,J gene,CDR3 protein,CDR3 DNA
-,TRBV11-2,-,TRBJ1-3,CASSLGYLRSSSGNTIYF,TGTGCCAGCAGCTTAGGATATCTCAGGTCGAGCTCTGGAAACACCATATATTTT
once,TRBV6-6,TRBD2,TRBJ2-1,CASSRSGGLAGFYNEQFF,TGTGCCAGCAGTCGGTCCGGGGGACTAGCGGGCTTCTACAATGAGCAGTTCTTC
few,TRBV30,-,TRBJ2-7,CAYLWDTSYEQYF,TGTGCCTACTTATGGGACACTTCCTACGAGCAGTACTTC
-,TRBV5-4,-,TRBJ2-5,CASSLGVETQYF,TGTGCCAGCAGCTTAGGGGTAGAGACCCAGTACTTC
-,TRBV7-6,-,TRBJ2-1,CASSPGIRGSYNEQFF,TGTGCCAGCAGCCCTGGCATCCGCGGATCCTACAATGAGCAGTTCTTC
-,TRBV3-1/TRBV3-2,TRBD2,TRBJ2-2,CASSQDRLAGRPGELFF,TGTGCCAGCAGCCAAGATCGGTTAGCGGGACGGCCTGGGGAGCTGTTTTTT
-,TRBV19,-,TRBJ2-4,CASSSSIQYF,TGTGCCAGTAGTAGCAGCATTCAGTACTTC
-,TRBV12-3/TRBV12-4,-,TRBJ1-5,CASSFTARQPQHF,TGTGCCAGCAGTTTTACAGCTCGGCAGCCCCAGCATTTT
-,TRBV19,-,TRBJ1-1,CASSPGARAEAFF,TGTGCCAGTAGTCCAGGGGCCCGGGCTGAAGCTTTCTTT
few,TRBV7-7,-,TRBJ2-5,CASSSVTTQETQYF,TGTGCCAGCAGCTCCGTCACCACTCAAGAGACCCAGTACTTC
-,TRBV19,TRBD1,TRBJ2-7,CASSRGQGGRSYEQYF,TGTGCCAGTAGTAGAGGACAGGGGGGTAGATCCTACGAGCAGTACTTC
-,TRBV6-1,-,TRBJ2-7,CASSEARTYEQYF,TGTGCCAGCAGTGAAGCCAGGACCTACGAGCAGTACTTC
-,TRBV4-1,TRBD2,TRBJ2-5,CASSHRLAGAQETQYF,TGCGCCAGCAGCCACCGCCTGGCGGGAGCCCAAGAGACCCAGTACTTC
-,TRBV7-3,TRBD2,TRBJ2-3,CASSLSRLAGGADTQYF,TGTGCCAGCAGCTTAAGTCGACTAGCGGGAGGCGCAGATACGCAGTATTTT
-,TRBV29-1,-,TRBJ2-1,CSVEEQARAKQFF,TGCAGCGTTGAAGAACAAGCCCGAGCGAAGCAGTTCTTC
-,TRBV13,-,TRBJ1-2,CASSLGVSLYGYTF,TGTGCCAGCAGCTTAGGTGTGTCCCTCTATGGCTACACCTTC
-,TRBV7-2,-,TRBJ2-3,CASSSQGHSLTDTQYF,TGTGCCAGCAGCTCCCAGGGGCACTCCCTCACAGATACGCAGTATTTT
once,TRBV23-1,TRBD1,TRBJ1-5,CASSHYPGTGVGQHF,TGCGCCAGCAGTCATTATCCCGGGACAGGGGTTGGCCAGCATTTT
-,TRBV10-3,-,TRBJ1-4,CAISESSNEKLFF,TGTGCCATCAGTGAATCGAGTAATGAAAAACTGTTTTTT
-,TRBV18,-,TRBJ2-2,CASSPRQSNTGELFF,TGTGCCAGCTCACCACGGCAATCGAACACCGGGGAGCTGTTTTTT
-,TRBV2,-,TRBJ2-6,CASSWGQSSGANVLTF,TGTGCCAGCAGTTGGGGGCAGAGCTCTGGGGCCAACGTCCTGACTTTC
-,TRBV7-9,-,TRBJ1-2,CASTGIGGPNYGYTF,TGTGCCAGCACGGGGATCGGGGGACCTAACTATGGCTACACCTTC
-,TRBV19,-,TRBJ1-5,CASNQGAGSANQPQHF,TGTGCCAGTAATCAGGGCGCCGGATCGGCCAATCAGCCCCAGCATTTT
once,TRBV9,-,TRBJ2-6,CASSDHRGLRSGANVLTF,TGTGCCAGCAGCGACCACAGGGGACTTAGGTCTGGGGCCAACGTCCTGACTTTC
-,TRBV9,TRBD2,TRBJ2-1,CASSLRLAGGPYNEQFF,TGTGCCAGCAGCCTCCGACTAGCGGGAGGGCCCTACAATGAGCAGTTCTTC
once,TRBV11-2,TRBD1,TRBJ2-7,CASSLGSSGQGAREQYF,TGTGCCAGCAGCTTAGGATCTTCAGGACAGGGGGCGCGGGAGCAGTACTTC
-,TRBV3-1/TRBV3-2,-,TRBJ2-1,CASTRRGGNNEQFF,TGTGCCAGCACGCGGAGAGGGGGAAACAATGAGCAGTTCTTC
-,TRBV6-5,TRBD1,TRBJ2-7,CASSYFGGQGAYEQYF,TGTGCCAGCAGTTACTTCGGTGGACAGGGGGCGTACGAGCAGTACTTC
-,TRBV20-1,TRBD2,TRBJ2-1,CSASKSGRVTNEQFF,TGCAGTGCTAGTAAGAGCGGGAGGGTTACCAATGAGCAGTTCTTC
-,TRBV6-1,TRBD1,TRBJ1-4,CASSETGTAATNEKLFF,TGTGCCAGCAGTGAGACCGGGACAGCAGCAACTAATGAAAAACTGTTTTTT
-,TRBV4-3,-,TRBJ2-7,CASSQAMDSCNYEQYF,TGCGCCAGCAGCCAAGCGATGGATAGCTGCAACTACGAGCAGTACTTC
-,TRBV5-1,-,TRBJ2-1,CASSLALNEQFF,TGCGCCAGCAGCTTGGCCCTGAATGAGCAGTTCTTC
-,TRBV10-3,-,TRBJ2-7,CAISEFRDSEYF,TGTGCCATCAGTGAGTTCAGGGATTCGGAGTACTTC
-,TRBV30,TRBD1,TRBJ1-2,CAWSNRDRGNYGYTF,TGTGCCTGGAGTAACAGGGACAGGGGTAACTATGGCTACACCTTC
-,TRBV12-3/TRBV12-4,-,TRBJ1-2,CASTAGGNGYTF,TGTGCCAGCACAGCCGGGGGAAATGGCTACACCTTC
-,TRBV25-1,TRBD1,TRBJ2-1,CASTDRGPGGNEQFF,TGTGCCAGCACAGACAGGGGGCCCGGGGGAAATGAGCAGTTCTTC
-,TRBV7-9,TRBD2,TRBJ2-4,CASSAPGGVAKNIQYF,TGTGCCAGCAGCGCCCCGGGAGGGGTAGCCAAAAACATTCAGTACTTC
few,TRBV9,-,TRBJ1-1,CASSVRGDTEAFF,TGTGCCAGCAGCGTACGGGGGGACACTGAAGCTTTCTTT
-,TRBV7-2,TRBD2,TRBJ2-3,CASSPRLATQYF,TGTGCCAGCAGCCCCCGACTAGCTACGCAGTATTTT
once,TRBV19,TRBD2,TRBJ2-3,CASTPELAGSSTDTQYF,TGTGCCAGTACCCCCGAACTAGCGGGGTCTAGCACAGATACGCAGTATTTT
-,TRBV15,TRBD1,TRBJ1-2,CATSRDPQGAGYGYTF,TGTGCCACCAGCAGAGATCCCCAGGGGGCTGGGTATGGCTACACCTTC
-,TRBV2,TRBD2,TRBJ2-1,CASKTASGSSYNEQFF,TGTGCCAGCAAGACGGCTAGCGGGAGCTCCTACAATGAGCAGTTCTTC
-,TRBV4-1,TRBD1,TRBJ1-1,CASSQDSRTGSTEAFF,TGCGCCAGCAGCCAAGATAGCCGGACAGGGTCCACTGAAGCTTTCTTT
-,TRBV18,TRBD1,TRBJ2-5,CASSPGTGGMETQYF,TGTGCCAGCTCACCCGGGACAGGGGGTATGGAGACCCAGTACTTC
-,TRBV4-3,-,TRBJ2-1,CASSQASGLNNEQFF,TGCGCCAGCAGCCAAGCCAGCGGGCTAAACAATGAGCAGTTCTTC
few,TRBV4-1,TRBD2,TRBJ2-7,CASSQAGTSGYEQYF,TGCGCCAGCAGCCAAGCCGGGACTAGCGGTTACGAGCAGTACTTC
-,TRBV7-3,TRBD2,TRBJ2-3,CASSLRGLADTQYF,TGTGCCAGCAGCTTAAGGGGACTAGCGGATACGCAGTATTTT
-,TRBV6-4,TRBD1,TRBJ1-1,CASSGGTGGKGTEAFF,TGTGCCAGCAGTGGCGGGACAGGGGGAAAGGGCACTGAAGCTTTCTTT
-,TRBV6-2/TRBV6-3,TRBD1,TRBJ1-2,CASSYSGTGVISYTF,TGTGCCAGCAGTTACTCAGGGACAGGGGTCATCAGCTACACCTTC